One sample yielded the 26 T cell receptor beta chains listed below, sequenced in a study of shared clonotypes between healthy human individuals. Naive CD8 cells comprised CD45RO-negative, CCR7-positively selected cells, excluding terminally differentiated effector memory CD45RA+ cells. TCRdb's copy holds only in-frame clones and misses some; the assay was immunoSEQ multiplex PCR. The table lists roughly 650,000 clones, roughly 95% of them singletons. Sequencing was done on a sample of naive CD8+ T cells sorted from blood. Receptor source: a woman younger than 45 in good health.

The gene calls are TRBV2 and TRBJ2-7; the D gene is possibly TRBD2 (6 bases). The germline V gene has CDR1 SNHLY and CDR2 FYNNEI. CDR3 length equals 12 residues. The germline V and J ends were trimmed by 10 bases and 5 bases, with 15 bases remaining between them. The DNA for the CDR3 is TGTGCCACAAACGGGAGACTCAACGAGCAGTACTTC. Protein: CATNGRLNEQYF. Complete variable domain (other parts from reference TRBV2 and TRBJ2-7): EPEVTQTPSHQVTQMGQEVILRCVPISNHLYFYWYRQILGQKVEFLVSFYNNEISEKSEIFDDQFSVERPDGSNFTLKIRSTKLEDSAMYFCATNGRLNEQYFGPGTRLTVT.

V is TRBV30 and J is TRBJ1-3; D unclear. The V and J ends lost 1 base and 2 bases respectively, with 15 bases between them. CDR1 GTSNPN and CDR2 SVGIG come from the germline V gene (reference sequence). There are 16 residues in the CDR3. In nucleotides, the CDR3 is TGTGCCTGGAGTGGAGGGTCCGAGGTGCCTGGAAACACCATATATTTT. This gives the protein CAWSGGSEVPGNTIYF. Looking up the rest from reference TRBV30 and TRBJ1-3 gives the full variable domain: SQTIHQWPATLVQPVGSPLSLECTVEGTSNPNLYWYRQAAGRGLQLLFYSVGIGQISSEVPQNLSASRPQDRQFILSSKKLLLSDSGFYLCAWSGGSEVPGNTIYFGEGSWLTVV.

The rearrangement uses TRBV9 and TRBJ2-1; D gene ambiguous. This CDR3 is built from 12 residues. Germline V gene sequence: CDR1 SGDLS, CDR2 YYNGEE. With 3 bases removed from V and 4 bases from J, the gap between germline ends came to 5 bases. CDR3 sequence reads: CASSETYNEQFF. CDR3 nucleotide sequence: TGTGCCAGCAGCGAAACTTACAATGAGCAGTTCTTC.

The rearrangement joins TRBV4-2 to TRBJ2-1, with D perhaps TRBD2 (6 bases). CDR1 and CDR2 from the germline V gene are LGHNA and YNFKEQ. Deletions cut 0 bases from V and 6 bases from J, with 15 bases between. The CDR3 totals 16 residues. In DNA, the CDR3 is TGTGCCAGCAGCCAAGAAGAGAGCGGGTGGGGCAATGAGCAGTTCTTC. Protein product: CASSQEESGWGNEQFF.

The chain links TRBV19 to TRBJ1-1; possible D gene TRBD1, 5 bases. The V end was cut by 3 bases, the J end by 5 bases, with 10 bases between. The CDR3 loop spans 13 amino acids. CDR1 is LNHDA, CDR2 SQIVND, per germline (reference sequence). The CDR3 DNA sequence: TGTGCCAGTAGTATGGGCAGGGAAACTGAAGCTTTCTTT. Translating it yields CASSMGRETEAFF.

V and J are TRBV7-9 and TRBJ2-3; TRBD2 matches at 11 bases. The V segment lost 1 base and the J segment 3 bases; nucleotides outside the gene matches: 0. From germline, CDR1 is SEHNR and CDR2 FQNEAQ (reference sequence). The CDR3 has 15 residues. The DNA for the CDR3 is TGTGCCAGCAGCTTAGGGACTAGCGGGACAGATACGCAGTATTTT. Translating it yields CASSLGTSGTDTQYF.

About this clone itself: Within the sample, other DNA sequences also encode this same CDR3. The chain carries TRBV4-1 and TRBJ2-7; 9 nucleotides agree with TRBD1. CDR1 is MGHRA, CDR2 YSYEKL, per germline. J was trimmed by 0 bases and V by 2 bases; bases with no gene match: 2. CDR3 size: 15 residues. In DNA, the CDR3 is TGCGCCAGCAGCCAACGGGGACAGGGCTCCTACGAGCAGTACTTC. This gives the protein CASSQRGQGSYEQYF.

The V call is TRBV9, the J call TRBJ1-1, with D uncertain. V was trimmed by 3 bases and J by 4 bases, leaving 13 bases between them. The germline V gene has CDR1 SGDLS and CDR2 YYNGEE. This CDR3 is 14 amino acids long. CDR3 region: CASSALGVGTEAFF. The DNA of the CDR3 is TGTGCCAGCAGCGCCCTAGGCGTGGGCACTGAAGCTTTCTTT.

The CDR3 here is CATSITGHSNTGELFF. CDR3 bases: TGTGCCACCAGTATCACAGGCCATTCGAACACCGGGGAGCTGTTTTTT. The genes are TRBV15 and TRBJ2-2; D perhaps matches TRBD1 (5 bases). The germline V gene has CDR1 LNHNV and CDR2 YYDKDF (reference sequence). The CDR3 sequence is 16 residues long. The germline V and J ends were trimmed by 6 bases and 0 bases, with 14 bases remaining between them. Supplemented by reference TRBV15 and TRBJ2-2, the full variable domain reads DAMVIQNPRYQVTQFGKPVTLSCSQTLNHNVMYWYQQKSSQAPKLLFHYYDKDFNNEADTPDNFQSRRPNTSFCFLDIRSPGLGDTAMYLCATSITGHSNTGELFFGEGSRLTVL.

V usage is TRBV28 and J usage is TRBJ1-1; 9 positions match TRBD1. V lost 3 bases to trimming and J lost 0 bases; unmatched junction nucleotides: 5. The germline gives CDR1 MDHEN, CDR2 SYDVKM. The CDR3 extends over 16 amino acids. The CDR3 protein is CASSFNTGGMNTEAFF. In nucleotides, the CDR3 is TGTGCCAGCAGTTTCAATACAGGGGGCATGAACACTGAAGCTTTCTTT.

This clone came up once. CDR3: CASSILFPGDGYTF. CDR3 sequence (DNA): TGTGCCAGTAGTATACTCTTTCCGGGGGACGGCTACACCTTC. V is TRBV19 and J is TRBJ1-2; tentatively, D is TRBD1 (5 bases). The CDR3 sequence is 14 residues long. V lost 2 bases and J lost 8, with 15 bases in between. Germline CDR1 and CDR2: LNHDA and SQIVND (reference sequence).

The CDR3 DNA reads as TGTGCCAGCAGCTTATTAGAGGGAGCGATTTACAATGAGCAGTTCTTC. It encodes CASSLLEGAIYNEQFF. The V gene is TRBV7-2, the J gene TRBJ2-1; D perhaps matches TRBD2 (5 bases). The length of the CDR3 is 16 residues. Trimming shortened V by 2 bases and J by 4 bases, and 15 bases separated the two germline ends. Germline V gene sequence: CDR1 SGHTA, CDR2 FQGNSA.

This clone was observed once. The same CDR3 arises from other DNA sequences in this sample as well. The CDR3 bases are TGTGCCAGCAGCTTTTCTCTTTACGAGCAGTACTTC. It yields the protein CASSFSLYEQYF. The rearrangement links TRBV7-9 to TRBJ2-7; D is ambiguous. The CDR3 totals 12 residues. Trimming took off 3 bases at V and 4 bases at J, with 7 bases between the two ends. Germline V gene lookup returns CDR1 SEHNR and CDR2 FQNEAQ (reference sequence).

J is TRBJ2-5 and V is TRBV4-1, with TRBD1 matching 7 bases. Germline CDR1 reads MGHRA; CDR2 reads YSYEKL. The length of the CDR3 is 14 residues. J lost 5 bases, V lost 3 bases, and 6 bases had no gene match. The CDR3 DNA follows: TGCGCCAGCAGCCACCCGACAGGGCCCGAGACCCAGTACTTC. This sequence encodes CASSHPTGPETQYF.

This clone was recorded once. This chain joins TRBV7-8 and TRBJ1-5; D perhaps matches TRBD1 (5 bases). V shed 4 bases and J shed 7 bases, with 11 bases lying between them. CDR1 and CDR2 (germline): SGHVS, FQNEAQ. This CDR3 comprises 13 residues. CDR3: CASSSEGWQPQHF. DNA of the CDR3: TGTGCCAGCAGCTCGGAGGGGTGGCAGCCCCAGCATTTT.

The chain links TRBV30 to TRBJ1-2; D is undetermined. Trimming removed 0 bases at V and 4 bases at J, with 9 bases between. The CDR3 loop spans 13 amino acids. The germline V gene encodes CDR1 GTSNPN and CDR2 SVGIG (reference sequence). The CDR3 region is CAWSVGSSYGYTF. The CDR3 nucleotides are TGTGCCTGGAGTGTAGGCAGTAGCTATGGCTACACCTTC.

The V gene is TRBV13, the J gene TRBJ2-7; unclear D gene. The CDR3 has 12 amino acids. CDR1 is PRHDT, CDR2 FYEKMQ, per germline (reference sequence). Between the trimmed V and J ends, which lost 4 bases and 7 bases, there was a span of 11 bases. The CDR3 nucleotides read TGTGCCAGCAGCTACTCAGGAATTGAGCAGTACTTC. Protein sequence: CASSYSGIEQYF.

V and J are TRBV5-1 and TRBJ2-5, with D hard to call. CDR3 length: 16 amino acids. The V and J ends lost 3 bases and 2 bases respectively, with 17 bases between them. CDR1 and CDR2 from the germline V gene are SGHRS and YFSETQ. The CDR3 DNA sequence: TGCGCCAGCAGCTCGAGTAGCCTTCGGTATCAAGAGACCCAGTACTTC. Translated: CASSSSSLRYQETQYF.

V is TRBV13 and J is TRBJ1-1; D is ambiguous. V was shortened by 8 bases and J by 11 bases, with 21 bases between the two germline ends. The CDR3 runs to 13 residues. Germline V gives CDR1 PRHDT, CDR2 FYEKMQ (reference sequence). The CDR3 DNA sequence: TGTGCCAGCGCCAAGGGAGAAACCCTAGGCGCTTTCTTT. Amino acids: CASAKGETLGAFF.

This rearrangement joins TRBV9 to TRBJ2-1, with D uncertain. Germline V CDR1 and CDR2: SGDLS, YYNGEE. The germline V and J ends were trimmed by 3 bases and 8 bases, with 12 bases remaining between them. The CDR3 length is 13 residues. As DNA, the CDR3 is TGTGCCAGCAGCGCTCCTAGAGCCCATGAGCAGTTCTTC. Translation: CASSAPRAHEQFF.

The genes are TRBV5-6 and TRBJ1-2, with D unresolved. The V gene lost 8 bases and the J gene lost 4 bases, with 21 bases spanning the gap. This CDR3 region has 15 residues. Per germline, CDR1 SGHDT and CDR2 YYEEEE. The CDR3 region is CARRGERAGRYGYTF. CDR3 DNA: TGTGCCAGACGCGGGGAGAGGGCGGGTCGCTATGGCTACACCTTC.

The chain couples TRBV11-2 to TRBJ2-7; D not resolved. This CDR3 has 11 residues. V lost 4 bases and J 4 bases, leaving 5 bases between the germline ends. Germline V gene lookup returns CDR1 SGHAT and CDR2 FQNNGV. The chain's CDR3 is CASSYLYEQYF. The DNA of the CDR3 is TGTGCCAGCAGCTACCTTTACGAGCAGTACTTC.

Here the CDR3 DNA reads TGTGCCAGCAGTGAAGCATGGGCGTTGGGGCAGGAGACCCAGTACTTC. As protein: CASSEAWALGQETQYF. The chain recombines TRBV6-1 with TRBJ2-5; a possible D gene is TRBD1 (5 bases). The germline gives CDR1 MNHNS, CDR2 SASEGT. V lost 0 bases, J lost 5 bases, and 16 bases lay in between. The CDR3 sequence is 16 residues long.

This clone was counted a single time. In nucleotides, the CDR3 is TGCGCCAGCAGCCCCCTCGGCACGGGAGGAGAGGGCACAGATACGCAGTATTTT. Translating it yields CASSPLGTGGEGTDTQYF. The chain recombines TRBV4-1 with TRBJ2-3; 7 bases fit TRBD2. This CDR3 is 18 amino acids long. Per germline, CDR1 MGHRA and CDR2 YSYEKL. Trimming removed 4 bases from V and 1 base from J; junction bases left unmatched: 14.

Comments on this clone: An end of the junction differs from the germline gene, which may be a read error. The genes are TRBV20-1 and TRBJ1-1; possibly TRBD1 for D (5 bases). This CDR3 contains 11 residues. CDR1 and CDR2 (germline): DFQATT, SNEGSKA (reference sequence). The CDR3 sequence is CSVPPGQKEIF. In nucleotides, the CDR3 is TGCAGTGTCCCCCCAGGACAAAAGGAGATCTTT.

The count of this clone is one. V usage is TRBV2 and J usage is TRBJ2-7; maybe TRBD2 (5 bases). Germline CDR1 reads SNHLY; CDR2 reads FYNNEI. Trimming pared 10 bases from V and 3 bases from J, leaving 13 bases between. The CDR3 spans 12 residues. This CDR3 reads CATLTGFYEQYF. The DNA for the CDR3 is TGTGCCACCCTAACGGGGTTCTACGAGCAGTACTTC.